One and the same sample provided the 16 T cell receptor beta chains below, sequenced in a study of CD8+ T cells in alopecia areata (dated by TCRdb to about 2018). Cells from mouse cutaneous lymph nodes were pooled, stained for CD4, CD8alpha, NKG2D, NKG2ACE and other markers, and then sorted on a BD Influx. The library was obtained by the immunoSEQ multiplex PCR assay. RNA was extracted from all samples and reverse transcribed into cDNA as template for TCR sequencing. The table comes from immuneACCESS by way of TCRdb, which keeps in-frame sequences with V and J called. Part of the clones is missing from these tables; in studies checked, under half for an unresolved V gene and the rest for unknown reasons. The sample comprises around 20,000 clones, and every one was counted more than once. Around 33% of the sample lies in the top ten. The sequenced sample consisted of CD8+ T cells sorted from a lymph node. These receptor sequences come from a C3H/HeJ mouse with alopecia areata. The MHC haplotype that this mouse strain carries is H2-k.

In this sample, this clone turned up many times. Mouse names are used for the genes. The CDR3: CASRRDWGGTEQFF. The DNA read from the CDR3 is TGTGCCAGCAGGCGGGACTGGGGGGGCACT. The V gene is TRBV13-3, the J gene TRBJ2-1, with 14 bases fitting TRBD2. The read finishes 4 residues shy of the CDR3 end, and the germline J gene is used to complete it. This CDR3 has 14 amino acids. CDR1 is NNHDY, CDR2 SYVADS, per germline.

For this clone: These gene names are mouse names. The missing CDR3 end, 4 residues past where the read stops, is filled in from the germline J gene. The chain couples TRBV19 to TRBJ1-4, with 10 positions matching TRBD1. The CDR3 runs 15 residues. The trim removed 4 bases at V and 4 bases at J, leaving 4 bases unmatched. Germline-derived CDR1 and CDR2 are FNHDT and SITEND (reference sequence). The CDR3: CASSRDRGGNERLFF. The CDR3 bases that were read are TGTGCCAGCAGTCGGGACAGGGGAGGCAACGAA.

This clone was observed a few times. Given a much more abundant clone one base away, this may be a read error. Each gene name is a mouse one. The read ends 4 residues shy of where the CDR3 ends; the end is completed using the germline J gene. The chain couples TRBV14 to TRBJ2-1; D might be TRBD1 (6 bases). Germline-derived CDR1 and CDR2 are SGHDT and FRDEAV. The CDR3 is 13 amino acids. Trimming removed 3 bases at V and 2 bases at J, with 6 bases between. The CDR3: CASSYRDYAEQFF. CDR3 DNA (partial): TGTGCCAGCAGTTACAGGGACTATGCT.

Notes on this clone: TCRdb's protein does not match the DNA translation at residue 13; the protein provided is translated from the DNA. Gene names denote mouse genes. Read data end 3 residues before the CDR3 end; the end is taken from the germline J gene. The chain uses TRBV12-2 and TRBJ1-3; 7 bases map to TRBD1. The CDR3 totals 16 residues. Germline values: CDR1 SGHLS, CDR2 HYDKME. Trimming cost V 2 bases and J 0 bases; bases outside gene matches: 6. Incomplete CDR3 DNA: TGTGCCAGCTCTCCAACAGGGGAGGGTTCTGGAAATACG. Residues: CASSPTGEGSGNT. The CDR3 in its entirety is CASSPTGEGSGNTLYF.

This clone was seen a few times. Gene names follow the mouse nomenclature. The DNA ends 4 residues before the CDR3 does, and the rest of the CDR3 is filled in from the germline J gene. This chain links TRBV13-3 with TRBJ1-1, with D possibly being TRBD1 (6 bases). Trimming cost V 1 base and J 2 bases, with 9 bases left between them. The CDR3 has 14 residues. The germline gives CDR1 NNHDY, CDR2 SYVADS. The CDR3 bases that were read are TGTGCCAGCAGTGATAACAGGGTCAACACA. It specifies CASSDNRVNT. The whole CDR3 sequence reads CASSDNRVNTEVFF.

Points on this clone: Any gene name here is a mouse gene name. The CDR3 end lies 4 residues beyond the end of the read and is filled in from the germline J gene. The V and J genes are TRBV13-3 and TRBJ2-7, with TRBD2 matching over 14 bases. Germline V gene lookup returns CDR1 NNHDY and CDR2 SYVADS. V lost 7 bases to trimming and J lost 3 bases; unmatched junction nucleotides: 3. The CDR3 runs to 14 residues. Incomplete CDR3 DNA: TGTGCCAGCGGGGGACTGGGGGGGCGCTAT. Translating gives CASGGLGGRY. The complete CDR3 sequence is CASGGLGGRYEQYF.

This clone was seen ten or more times. Gene names and germline match the mouse. From the germline J gene comes the end of the CDR3, since the read stops 4 residues before it. The chain combines TRBV13-3 with TRBJ2-7, with 7 bases aligning to TRBD2. The CDR3 spans 13 residues. Germline V gene data show CDR1 as NNHDY and CDR2 as SYVADS. The chain's CDR3 is CASSDSWGYEQYF. CDR3 bases read: TGTGCCAGCAGTGATTCCTGGGGGTAT.

This clone was seen a few times. Mouse gene names apply. The CDR3: CASSRGVANSDYTF. The CDR3 bases that were read are TGTGCCAGCAGTAGAGGGGTTGCAAACTCC. The chain employs TRBV19 and TRBJ1-2, with TRBD1 as a possible D gene (5 bases). Coverage ceases 4 residues before the CDR3 finishes, and the germline J gene fills in the end. Deletions cut 3 bases from V and 0 bases from J, with 9 bases between. The germline V gene encodes CDR1 FNHDT and CDR2 SITEND (reference sequence). This CDR3 contains 14 residues.

By sample fraction, this clone is medium-sized. The gene names given are mouse names. The missing CDR3 end, 4 residues past where the read stops, is filled in from the germline J gene. The chain couples TRBV19 to TRBJ1-4; the D is unclear. V lost 3 bases and J 0 bases, leaving 6 bases between the germline ends. The CDR3 totals 14 residues. Germline V gives CDR1 FNHDT, CDR2 SITEND (reference sequence). The CDR3 protein is CASSKHFSNERLFF. The sequenced CDR3 bases are TGTGCCAGCAGTAAGCACTTTTCCAACGAA. Full variable domain (outside the CDR3, taken from reference TRBV19 and TRBJ1-4): GGIITQTPKFLIGQEGQKLTLKCQQNFNHDTMYWYRQDSGKGLRLIYYSITENDLQKGDLSEGYDASREKKSSFSLTVTSAQKNEMAVFLCASSKHFSNERLFFGHGTKLSVL.

In this sample, this clone turned up many times. Mouse names are used for the genes. The read is 4 residues too short to cover the CDR3 end, so that end is filled in from the germline J gene. The chain employs TRBV1 and TRBJ1-1, with D possibly being TRBD1 (6 bases). CDR3 size: 16 residues. Germline V gene data show CDR1 as NSQYPW and CDR2 as LRSPGD (reference sequence). The V end lost 2 bases, the J end lost 0 bases, and 13 bases lay between the germline ends. The DNA read from the CDR3 is TGCACCTGCAGTGCACCCCCCGGGACAACAAACACA. Its translation: CTCSAPPGTTNT. The full CDR3 protein reads CTCSAPPGTTNTEVFF.

This clone turned up a few times. Germline and genes: mouse. The sequence runs out 4 residues before the end of the CDR3; the remainder is reconstructed from the germline J gene. The chain links TRBV13-2 to TRBJ2-4; TRBD2 agrees at 9 bases. The germline V gene encodes CDR1 NNHNN and CDR2 SYGAGS (reference sequence). V was pared by 3 bases and J by 1 base, with 0 bases of the junction left unmatched. The CDR3 is made up of 14 amino acids. Partial CDR3 DNA: TGTGCCAGCGGTGGACTGGGGGGTCAAAAC. This translates into CASGGLGGQN. In full, the CDR3 reads CASGGLGGQNTLYF.

This clone has more than one count but fewer than ten. The gene names given are mouse names. Sequencing ends 4 residues short of the CDR3 end; the germline J gene provides the rest. The identical CDR3 is also encoded by other nucleotide sequences in the sample. The V call is TRBV1, the J call TRBJ2-3; 8 positions agree with TRBD1. This CDR3 has 14 residues. Germline V CDR1 and CDR2: NSQYPW, LRSPGD (reference sequence). V dropped 3 bases and J dropped 3; count of bases not matched to a gene: 2. This chain's CDR3 is CTCSARQGAETLYF. The CDR3 DNA, read in part, is TGCACCTGCAGTGCGCGACAGGGGGCAGAA.

In the case of this clone: Genes and germline come from the mouse. With the read ending 4 residues before the CDR3 end, the germline J gene is used to fill in that end. The V gene is TRBV17, the J gene TRBJ2-7; 7 nucleotides line up with TRBD2. The J segment lost 2 bases and the V segment lost 2 bases, leaving 6 bases of the junction unmatched. Germline assignment: CDR1 MNHDT and CDR2 YYDKIL. The CDR3 sequence is 15 residues long. This chain's CDR3 is CASSRLGVGAYEQYF. The sequenced CDR3 bases are TGTGCTAGCAGTAGACTGGGGGTAGGGGCCTAT.

This clone was found many times. Germline and genes: mouse. The read terminates 4 residues ahead of where the CDR3 ends, so the germline J gene completes it. Other nucleotide sequences in the sample specify the same CDR3. The V and J genes are TRBV14 and TRBJ2-1; 9 bases map to TRBD1. Looked up from germline, CDR1 is SGHDT and CDR2 is FRDEAV. The V segment lost 1 base and the J segment 4 bases; nucleotides outside the gene matches: 0. This CDR3 is 14 amino acids long. The CDR3: CASSFGQGYAEQFF. Partial CDR3 DNA: TGTGCCAGCAGTTTCGGACAGGGGTATGCT. The full variable domain, its missing parts supplied by reference TRBV14 and TRBJ2-1, is EAGVTQSPRYAVLQEGQAVSFWCDPISGHDTLYWYQQPRDQGPQLLVYFRDEAVIDNSQLPSDRFSAVRPKGTNSTLKIQSAKQGDTATYLCASSFGQGYAEQFFGPGTRLTVL.

With respect to this clone: Gene names and germline match the mouse. The CDR3 extends 4 residues past the end of the read, so its final part is completed from the germline J gene. J is TRBJ2-5 and V is TRBV19; 10 bases fit TRBD2. The germline gives CDR1 FNHDT, CDR2 SITEND (reference sequence). The CDR3 length is 14 residues. The covered CDR3 bases are TGTGCCAGCAGTAGTCGGGACTGGGGAGAC. Amino acids: CASSSRDWGD. The full-length CDR3 reads as CASSSRDWGDTQYF.

This clone was counted ten times or more. The gene names given are mouse names. The read is 4 residues too short to cover the CDR3 end, so that end is filled in from the germline J gene. The gene calls are TRBV13-3 and TRBJ2-5, with 11 bases lining up with TRBD1. The CDR3 is made up of 16 amino acids. Germline CDR1 is NNHDY and CDR2 is SYVADS. This CDR3 is CASSDETDRGRDTQYF. The DNA read from the CDR3 is TGTGCCAGCAGTGATGAAACGGACAGGGGGCGAGAC.